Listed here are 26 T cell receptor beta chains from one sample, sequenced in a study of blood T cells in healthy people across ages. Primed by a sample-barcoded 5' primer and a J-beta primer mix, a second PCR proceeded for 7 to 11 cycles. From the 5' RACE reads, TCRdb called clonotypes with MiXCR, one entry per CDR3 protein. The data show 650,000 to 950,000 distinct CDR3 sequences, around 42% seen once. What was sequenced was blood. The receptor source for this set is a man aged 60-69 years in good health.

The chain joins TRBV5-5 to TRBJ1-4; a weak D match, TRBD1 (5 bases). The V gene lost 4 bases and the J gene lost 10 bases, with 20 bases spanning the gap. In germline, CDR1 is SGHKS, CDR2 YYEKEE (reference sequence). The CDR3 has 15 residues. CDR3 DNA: TGTGCCAGCAGCCCGTCCAGGGAGGGACCTGGAAAACTGTTTTTT. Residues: CASSPSREGPGKLFF. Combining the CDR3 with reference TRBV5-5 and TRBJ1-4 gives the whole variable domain DAGVTQSPTHLIKTRGQQVTLRCSPISGHKSVSWYQQVLGQGPQFIFQYYEKEERGRGNFPDRFSARQFPNYSSELNVNALLLGDSALYLCASSPSREGPGKLFFGSGTQLSVL.

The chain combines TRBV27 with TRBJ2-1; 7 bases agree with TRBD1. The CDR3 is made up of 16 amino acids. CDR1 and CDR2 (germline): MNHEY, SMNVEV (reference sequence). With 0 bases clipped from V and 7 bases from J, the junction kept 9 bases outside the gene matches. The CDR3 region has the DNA TGTGCCAGCAGTTTATCGAACACAGGGGTTAGGAATGAGCAGTTCTTC. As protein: CASSLSNTGVRNEQFF.

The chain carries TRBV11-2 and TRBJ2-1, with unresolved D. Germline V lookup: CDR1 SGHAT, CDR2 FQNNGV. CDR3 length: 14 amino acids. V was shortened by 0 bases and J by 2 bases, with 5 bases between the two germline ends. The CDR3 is CASSLDPAYNEQFF. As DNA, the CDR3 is TGTGCCAGCAGCTTAGATCCGGCCTACAATGAGCAGTTCTTC.

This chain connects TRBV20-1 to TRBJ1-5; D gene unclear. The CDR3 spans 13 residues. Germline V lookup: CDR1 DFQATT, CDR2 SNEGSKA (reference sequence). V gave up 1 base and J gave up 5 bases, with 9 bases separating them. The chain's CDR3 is CSARGVFDQPQHF. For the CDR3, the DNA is TGCAGTGCTAGAGGAGTCTTTGATCAGCCCCAGCATTTT.

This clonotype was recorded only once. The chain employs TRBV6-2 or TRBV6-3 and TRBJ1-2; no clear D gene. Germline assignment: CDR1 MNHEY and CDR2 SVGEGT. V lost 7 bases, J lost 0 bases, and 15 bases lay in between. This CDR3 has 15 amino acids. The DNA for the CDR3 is TGTGCCAGCAATCCAGTGGGTCCGACTAACTATGGCTACACCTTC. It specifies CASNPVGPTNYGYTF.

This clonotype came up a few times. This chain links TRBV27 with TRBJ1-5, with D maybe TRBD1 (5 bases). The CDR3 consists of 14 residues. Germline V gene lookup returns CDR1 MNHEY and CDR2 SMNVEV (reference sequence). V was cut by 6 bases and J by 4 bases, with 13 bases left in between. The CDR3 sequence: CASRPGTDNQPQHF. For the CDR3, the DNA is TGTGCCAGCAGGCCCGGGACCGATAATCAGCCCCAGCATTTT.

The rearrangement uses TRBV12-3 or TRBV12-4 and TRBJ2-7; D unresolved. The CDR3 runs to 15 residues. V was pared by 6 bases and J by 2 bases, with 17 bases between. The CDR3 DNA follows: TGTGCCAGCAGCTTAACTGACGGACCGCCCTACGAGCAGTACTTC. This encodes CASSLTDGPPYEQYF.

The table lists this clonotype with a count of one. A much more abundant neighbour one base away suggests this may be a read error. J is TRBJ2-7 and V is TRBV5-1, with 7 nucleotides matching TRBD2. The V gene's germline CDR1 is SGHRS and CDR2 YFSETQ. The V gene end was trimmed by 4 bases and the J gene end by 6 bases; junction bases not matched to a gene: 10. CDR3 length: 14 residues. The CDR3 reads CASSVAGGYTEQYF. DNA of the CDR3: TGCGCCAGCAGCGTGGCCGGGGGGTACACCGAGCAGTACTTC.

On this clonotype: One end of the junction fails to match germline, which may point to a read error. Written as DNA, the CDR3 is TGTTCCAGCAGCCTAGCGGGGGGGAGCAAAAACATTCAGTACTTC. As protein: CSSSLAGGSKNIQYF. This chain joins TRBV13 and TRBJ2-4; 12 nucleotides line up with TRBD2. The CDR3 is 15 residues long. CDR1 and CDR2 (germline): PRHDT, FYEKMQ (reference sequence).

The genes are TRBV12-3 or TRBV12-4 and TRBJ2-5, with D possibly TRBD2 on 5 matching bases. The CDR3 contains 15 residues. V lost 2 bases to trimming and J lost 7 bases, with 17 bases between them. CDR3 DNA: TGTGCCAGCAGTTTAAGGCCGGTCGGGGTAGGGACCCAGTACTTC. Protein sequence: CASSLRPVGVGTQYF.

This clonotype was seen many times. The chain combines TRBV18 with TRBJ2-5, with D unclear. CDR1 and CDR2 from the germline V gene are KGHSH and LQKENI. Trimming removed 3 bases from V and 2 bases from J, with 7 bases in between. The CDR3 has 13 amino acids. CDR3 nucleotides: TGTGCCAGCTCACCGGTTCTACAAGAGACCCAGTACTTC. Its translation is CASSPVLQETQYF.

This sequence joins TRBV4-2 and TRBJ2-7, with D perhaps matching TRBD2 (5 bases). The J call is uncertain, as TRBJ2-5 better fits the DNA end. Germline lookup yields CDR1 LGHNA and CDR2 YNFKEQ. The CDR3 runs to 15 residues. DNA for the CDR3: TGTGCCAGCAGCCAAGATGGGAGTTCTCAGGTGACCCAGTACTTC. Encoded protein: CASSQDGSSQVTQYF.

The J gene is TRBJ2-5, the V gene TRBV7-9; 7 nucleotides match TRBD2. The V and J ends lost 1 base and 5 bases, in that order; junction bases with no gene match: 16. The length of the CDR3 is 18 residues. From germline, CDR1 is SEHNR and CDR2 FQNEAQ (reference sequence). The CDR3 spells CASSLGLGTSALRETQYF. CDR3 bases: TGTGCCAGCAGCTTAGGGCTTGGCACTAGCGCCTTGCGGGAGACCCAGTACTTC.

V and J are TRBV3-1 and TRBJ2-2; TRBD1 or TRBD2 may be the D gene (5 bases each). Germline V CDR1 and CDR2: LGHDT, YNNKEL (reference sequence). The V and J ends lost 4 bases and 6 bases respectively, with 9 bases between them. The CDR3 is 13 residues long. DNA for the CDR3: TGTGCCAGCAGCCCTGGGACGGCCGGGGAGCTGTTTTTT. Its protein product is CASSPGTAGELFF.

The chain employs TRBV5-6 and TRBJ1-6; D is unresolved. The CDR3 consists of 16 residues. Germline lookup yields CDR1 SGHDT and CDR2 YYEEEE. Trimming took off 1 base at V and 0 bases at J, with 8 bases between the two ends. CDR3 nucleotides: TGTGCCAGCAGCTTGTACCAGAGCTCCTATAATTCACCCCTCCACTTT. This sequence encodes CASSLYQSSYNSPLHF. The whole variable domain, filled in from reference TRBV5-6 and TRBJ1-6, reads DAGVTQSPTHLIKTRGQQVTLRCSPKSGHDTVSWYQQALGQGPQFIFQYYEEEERQRGNFPDRFSGHQFPNYSSELNVNALLLGDSALYLCASSLYQSSYNSPLHFGNGTRLTVT.

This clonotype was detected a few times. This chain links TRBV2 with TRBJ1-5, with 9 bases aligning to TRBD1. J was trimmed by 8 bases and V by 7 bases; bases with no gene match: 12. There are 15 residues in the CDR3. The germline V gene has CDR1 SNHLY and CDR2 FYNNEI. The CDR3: CASTRRTGGGEPQHF. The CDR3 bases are TGTGCCAGCACACGAAGAACAGGGGGCGGAGAGCCCCAGCATTTT.

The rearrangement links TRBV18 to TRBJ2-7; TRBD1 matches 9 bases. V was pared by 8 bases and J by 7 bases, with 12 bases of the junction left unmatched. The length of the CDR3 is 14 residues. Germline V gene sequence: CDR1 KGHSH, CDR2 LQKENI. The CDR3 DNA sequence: TGTGCCAGCCGTCCCGGGACAGGGAACAATGAGCAGTACTTC. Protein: CASRPGTGNNEQYF.

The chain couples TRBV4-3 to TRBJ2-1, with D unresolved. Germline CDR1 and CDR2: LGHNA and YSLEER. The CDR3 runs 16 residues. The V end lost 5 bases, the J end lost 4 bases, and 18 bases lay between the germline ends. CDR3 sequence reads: CASSAATAASYNEQFF. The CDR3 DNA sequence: TGCGCCAGCAGCGCAGCCACAGCAGCTAGTTACAATGAGCAGTTCTTC.

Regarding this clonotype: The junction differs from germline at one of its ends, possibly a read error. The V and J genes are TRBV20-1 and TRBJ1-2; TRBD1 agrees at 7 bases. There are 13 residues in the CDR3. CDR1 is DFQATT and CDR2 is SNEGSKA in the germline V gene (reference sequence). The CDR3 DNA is TGCAGTGCTATTTGGGACAGAGGCTATGGCCACACCTTC. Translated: CSAIWDRGYGHTF.

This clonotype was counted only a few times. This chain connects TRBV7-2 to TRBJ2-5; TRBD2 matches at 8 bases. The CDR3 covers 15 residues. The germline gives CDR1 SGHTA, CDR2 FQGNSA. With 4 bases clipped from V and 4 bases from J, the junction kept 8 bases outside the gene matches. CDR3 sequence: CASSYASGQGETQYF. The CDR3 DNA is TGTGCCAGCAGCTATGCTAGCGGGCAAGGAGAGACCCAGTACTTC.

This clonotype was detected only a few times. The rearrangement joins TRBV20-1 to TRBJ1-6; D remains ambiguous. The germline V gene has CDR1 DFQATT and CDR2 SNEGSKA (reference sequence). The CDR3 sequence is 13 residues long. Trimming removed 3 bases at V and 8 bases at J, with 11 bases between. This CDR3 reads CSASRTVDSPLHF. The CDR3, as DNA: TGCAGTGCTAGTAGGACCGTGGATTCACCCCTCCACTTT.

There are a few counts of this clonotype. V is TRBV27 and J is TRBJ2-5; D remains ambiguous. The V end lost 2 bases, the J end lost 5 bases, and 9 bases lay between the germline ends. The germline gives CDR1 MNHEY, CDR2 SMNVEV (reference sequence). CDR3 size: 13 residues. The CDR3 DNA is TGTGCCAGCAGTTTAAGTTTCCGGGAGACCCAGTACTTC. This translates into CASSLSFRETQYF.

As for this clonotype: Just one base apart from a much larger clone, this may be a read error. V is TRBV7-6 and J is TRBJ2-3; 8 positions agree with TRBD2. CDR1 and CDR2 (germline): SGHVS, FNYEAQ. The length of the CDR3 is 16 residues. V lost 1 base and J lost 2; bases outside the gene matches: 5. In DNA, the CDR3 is TGTGCCAGCAGCTTAGGGATAGCGGGGCCCACAGATACGCAGTATTTT. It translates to CASSLGIAGPTDTQYF.

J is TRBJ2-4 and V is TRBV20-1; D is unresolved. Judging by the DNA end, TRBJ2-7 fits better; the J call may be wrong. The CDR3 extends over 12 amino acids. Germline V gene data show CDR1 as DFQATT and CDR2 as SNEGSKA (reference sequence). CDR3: CSARRGPNEQYF. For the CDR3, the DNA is TGCAGTGCTCGAAGAGGTCCAAACGAGCAGTACTTC.

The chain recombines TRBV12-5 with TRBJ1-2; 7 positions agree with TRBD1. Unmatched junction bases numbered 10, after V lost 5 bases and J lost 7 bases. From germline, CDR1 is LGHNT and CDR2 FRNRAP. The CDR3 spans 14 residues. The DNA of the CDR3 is TGTGCTAGTGGTCTATCACAGGGGATGGGTGGCTACACCTTC. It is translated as CASGLSQGMGGYTF.

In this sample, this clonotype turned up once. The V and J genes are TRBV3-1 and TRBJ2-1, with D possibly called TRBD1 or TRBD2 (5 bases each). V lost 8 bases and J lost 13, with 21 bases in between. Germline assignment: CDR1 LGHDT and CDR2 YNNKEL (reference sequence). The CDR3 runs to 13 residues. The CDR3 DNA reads TGTGCCAGCGGCTGGGACGGCGAAGAGACCCAGTTCTTC. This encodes CASGWDGEETQFF.